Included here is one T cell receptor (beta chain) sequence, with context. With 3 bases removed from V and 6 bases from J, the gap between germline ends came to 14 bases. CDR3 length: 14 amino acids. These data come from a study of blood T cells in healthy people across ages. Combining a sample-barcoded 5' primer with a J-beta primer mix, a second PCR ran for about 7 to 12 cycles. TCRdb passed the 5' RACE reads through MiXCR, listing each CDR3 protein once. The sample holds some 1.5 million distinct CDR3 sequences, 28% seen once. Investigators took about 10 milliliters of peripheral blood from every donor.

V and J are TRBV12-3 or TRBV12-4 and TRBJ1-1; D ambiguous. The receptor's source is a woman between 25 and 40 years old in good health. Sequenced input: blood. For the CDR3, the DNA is TGTGCCAGCAGTTTGACGGAGTTCAACGCTGAAGCTTTCTTT. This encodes CASSLTEFNAEAFF.